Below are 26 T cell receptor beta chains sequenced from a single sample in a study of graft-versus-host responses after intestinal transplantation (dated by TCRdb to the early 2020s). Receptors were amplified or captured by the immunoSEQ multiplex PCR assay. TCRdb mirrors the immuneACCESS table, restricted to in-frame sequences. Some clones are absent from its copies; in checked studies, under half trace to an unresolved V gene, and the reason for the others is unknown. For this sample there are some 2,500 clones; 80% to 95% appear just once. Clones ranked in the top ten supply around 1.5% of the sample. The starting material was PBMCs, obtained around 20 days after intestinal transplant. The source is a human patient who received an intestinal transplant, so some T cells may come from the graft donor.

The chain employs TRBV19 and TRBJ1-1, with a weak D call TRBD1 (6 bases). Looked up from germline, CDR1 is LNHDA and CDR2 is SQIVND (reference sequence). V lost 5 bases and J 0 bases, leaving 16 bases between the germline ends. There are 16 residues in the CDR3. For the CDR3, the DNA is TGTGCCAGTAGTTCAAGACAGGAGCCCTTGAACACTGAAGCTTTCTTT. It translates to CASSSRQEPLNTEAFF.

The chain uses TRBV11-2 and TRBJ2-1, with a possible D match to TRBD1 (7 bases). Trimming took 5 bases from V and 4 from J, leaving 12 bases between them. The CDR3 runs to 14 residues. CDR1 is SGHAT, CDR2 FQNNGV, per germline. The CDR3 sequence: CASSTGDRYNEQFF. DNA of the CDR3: TGTGCCAGCAGCACGGGGGACAGATACAATGAGCAGTTCTTC.

The CDR3 sequence is CASNYGTAPTEAFF. The CDR3 bases are TGCGCCAGCAATTACGGGACAGCCCCCACTGAAGCTTTCTTT. V usage is TRBV10-2 and J usage is TRBJ1-1, with 7 bases fitting TRBD1. Per germline, CDR1 WSHSY and CDR2 SAAADI. The J segment lost 4 bases and the V segment lost 7 bases, leaving 9 bases of the junction unmatched. This CDR3 is built from 14 residues.

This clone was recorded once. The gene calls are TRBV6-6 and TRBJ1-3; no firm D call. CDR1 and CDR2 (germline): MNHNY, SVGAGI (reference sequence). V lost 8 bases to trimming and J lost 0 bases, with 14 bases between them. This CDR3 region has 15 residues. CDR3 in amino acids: CASWGVDYSGNTIYF. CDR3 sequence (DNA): TGTGCCAGCTGGGGAGTCGATTACTCTGGAAACACCATATATTTT.

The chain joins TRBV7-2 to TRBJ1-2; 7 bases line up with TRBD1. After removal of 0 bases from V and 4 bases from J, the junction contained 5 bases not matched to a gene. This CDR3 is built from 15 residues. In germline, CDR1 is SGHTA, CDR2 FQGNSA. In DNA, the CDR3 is TGTGCCAGCAGCTTAGCGTTGGGACAGCCCTATGGCTACACCTTC. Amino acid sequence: CASSLALGQPYGYTF.

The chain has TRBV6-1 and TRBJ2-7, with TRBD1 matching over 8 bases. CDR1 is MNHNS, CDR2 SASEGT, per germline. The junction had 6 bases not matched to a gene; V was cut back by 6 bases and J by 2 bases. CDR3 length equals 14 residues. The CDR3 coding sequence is TGTGCCAGCAGGCTCGGGACAGGAACCTACGAGCAGTACTTC. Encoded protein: CASRLGTGTYEQYF.

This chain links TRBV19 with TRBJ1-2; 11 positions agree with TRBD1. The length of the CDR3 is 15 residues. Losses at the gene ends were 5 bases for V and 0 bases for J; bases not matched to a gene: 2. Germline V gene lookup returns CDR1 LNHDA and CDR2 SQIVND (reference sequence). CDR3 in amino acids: CASSWGQGANYGYTF. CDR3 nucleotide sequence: TGTGCCAGTAGTTGGGGACAGGGGGCTAACTATGGCTACACCTTC.

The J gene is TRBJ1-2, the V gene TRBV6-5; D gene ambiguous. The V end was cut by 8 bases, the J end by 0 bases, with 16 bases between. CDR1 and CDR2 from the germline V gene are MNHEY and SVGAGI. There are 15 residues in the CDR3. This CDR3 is CASGLGRAANYGYTF. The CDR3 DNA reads TGTGCCAGCGGTTTGGGGAGGGCCGCTAACTATGGCTACACCTTC.

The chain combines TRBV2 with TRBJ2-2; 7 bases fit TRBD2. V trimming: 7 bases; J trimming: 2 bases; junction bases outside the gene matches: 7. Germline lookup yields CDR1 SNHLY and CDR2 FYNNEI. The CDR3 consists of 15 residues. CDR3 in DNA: TGTGCCAGCACTGGGACTATCCTTAACACCGGGGAGCTGTTTTTT. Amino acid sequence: CASTGTILNTGELFF. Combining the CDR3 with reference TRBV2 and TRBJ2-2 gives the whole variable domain EPEVTQTPSHQVTQMGQEVILRCVPISNHLYFYWYRQILGQKVEFLVSFYNNEISEKSEIFDDQFSVERPDGSNFTLKIRSTKLEDSAMYFCASTGTILNTGELFFGEGSRLTVL.

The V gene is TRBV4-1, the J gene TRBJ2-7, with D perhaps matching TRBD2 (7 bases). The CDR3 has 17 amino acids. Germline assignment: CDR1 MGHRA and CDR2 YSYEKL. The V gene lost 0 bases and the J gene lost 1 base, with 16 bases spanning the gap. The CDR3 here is CASSQDRTGGRSYEQYV. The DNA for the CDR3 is TGCGCCAGCAGCCAAGATCGGACGGGGGGCCGTTCCTACGAGCAGTACGTC.

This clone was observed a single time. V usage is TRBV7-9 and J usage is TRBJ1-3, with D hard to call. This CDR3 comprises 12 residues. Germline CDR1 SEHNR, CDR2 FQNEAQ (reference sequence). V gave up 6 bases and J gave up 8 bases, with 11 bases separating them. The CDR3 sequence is CASRAFSDTIYF. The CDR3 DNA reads TGTGCCAGCAGGGCCTTTTCTGACACCATATATTTT.

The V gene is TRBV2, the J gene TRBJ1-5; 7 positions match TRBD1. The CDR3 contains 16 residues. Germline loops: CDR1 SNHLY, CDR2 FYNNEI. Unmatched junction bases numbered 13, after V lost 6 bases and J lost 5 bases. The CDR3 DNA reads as TGTGCCAGCAGGGATTATGACAGGGCCCCCGATCAGCCCCAGCATTTT. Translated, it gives CASRDYDRAPDQPQHF.

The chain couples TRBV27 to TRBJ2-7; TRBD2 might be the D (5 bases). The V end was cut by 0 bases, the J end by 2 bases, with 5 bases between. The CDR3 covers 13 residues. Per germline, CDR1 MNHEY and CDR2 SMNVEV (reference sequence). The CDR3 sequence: CASSLSRAYEQYF. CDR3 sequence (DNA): TGTGCCAGCAGTTTATCGCGGGCCTACGAGCAGTACTTC.

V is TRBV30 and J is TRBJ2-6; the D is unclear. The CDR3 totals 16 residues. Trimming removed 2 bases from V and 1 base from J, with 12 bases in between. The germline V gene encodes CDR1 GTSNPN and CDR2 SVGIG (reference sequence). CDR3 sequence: CAWSRPQVSGANVLTF. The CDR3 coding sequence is TGTGCCTGGAGTAGACCCCAGGTATCTGGGGCCAACGTCCTGACTTTC.

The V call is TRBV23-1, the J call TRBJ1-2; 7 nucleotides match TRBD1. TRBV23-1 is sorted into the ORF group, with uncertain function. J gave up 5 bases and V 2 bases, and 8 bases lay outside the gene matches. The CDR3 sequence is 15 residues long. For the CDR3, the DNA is TGCGCCAGCAGTCAAGACCCGGGACAGCCGTATGGCTACACCTTC. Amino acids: CASSQDPGQPYGYTF.

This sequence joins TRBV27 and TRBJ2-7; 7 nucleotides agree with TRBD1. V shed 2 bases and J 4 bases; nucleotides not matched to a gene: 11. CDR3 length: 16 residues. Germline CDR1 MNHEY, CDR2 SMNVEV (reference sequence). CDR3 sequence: CASSLNGQVSTYEQYF. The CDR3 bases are TGTGCCAGCAGTTTAAACGGACAGGTCTCGACATACGAGCAGTACTTC.

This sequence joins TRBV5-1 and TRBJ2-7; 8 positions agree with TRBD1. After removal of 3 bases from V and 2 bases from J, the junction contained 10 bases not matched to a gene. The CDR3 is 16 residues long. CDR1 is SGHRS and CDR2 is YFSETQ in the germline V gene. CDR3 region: CASSSGTGGTTYEQYF. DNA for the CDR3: TGCGCCAGCAGCTCGGGTACAGGGGGTACCACCTACGAGCAGTACTTC.

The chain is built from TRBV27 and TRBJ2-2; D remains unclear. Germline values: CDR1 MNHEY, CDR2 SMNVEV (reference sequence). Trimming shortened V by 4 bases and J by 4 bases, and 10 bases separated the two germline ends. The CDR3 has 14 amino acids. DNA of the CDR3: TGTGCCAGCAGTTCCACGTTGGCCACCGGGGAGCTGTTTTTT. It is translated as CASSSTLATGELFF.

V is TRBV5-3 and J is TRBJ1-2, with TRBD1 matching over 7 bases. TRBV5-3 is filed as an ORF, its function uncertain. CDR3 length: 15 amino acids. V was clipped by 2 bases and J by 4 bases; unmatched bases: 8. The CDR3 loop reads CARSFGHRGIYGYTF. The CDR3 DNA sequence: TGTGCCAGAAGCTTTGGGCACAGGGGTATCTATGGCTACACCTTC.

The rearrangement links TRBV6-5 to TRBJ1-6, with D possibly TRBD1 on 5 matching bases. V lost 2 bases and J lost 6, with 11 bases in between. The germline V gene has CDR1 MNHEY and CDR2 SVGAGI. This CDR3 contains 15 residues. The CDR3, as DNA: TGTGCCAGCAGTTACCGATGGCAGGGTAATTCACCCCTCCACTTT. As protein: CASSYRWQGNSPLHF.

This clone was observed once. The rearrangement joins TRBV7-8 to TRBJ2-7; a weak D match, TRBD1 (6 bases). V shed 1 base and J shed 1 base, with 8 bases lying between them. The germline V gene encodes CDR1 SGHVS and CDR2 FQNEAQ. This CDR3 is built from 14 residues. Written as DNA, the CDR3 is TGTGCCAGCAGCTTAGGGGACAAGTCCTACGAGCAGTACGTC. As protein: CASSLGDKSYEQYV.

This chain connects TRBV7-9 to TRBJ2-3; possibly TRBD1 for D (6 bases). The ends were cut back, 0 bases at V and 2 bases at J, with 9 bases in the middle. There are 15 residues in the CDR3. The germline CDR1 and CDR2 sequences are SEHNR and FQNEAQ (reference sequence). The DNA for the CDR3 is TGTGCCAGCAGCTTAGCGGGGGCCTACACAGATACGCAGTATTTT. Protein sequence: CASSLAGAYTDTQYF.

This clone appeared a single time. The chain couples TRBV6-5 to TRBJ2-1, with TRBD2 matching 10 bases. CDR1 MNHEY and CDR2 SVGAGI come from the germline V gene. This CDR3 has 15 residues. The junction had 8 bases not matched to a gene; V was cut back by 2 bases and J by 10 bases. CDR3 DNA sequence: TGTGCCAGCAGTTACACCGTAGCGGGGGGATCCGAGCAGTTCTTC. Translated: CASSYTVAGGSEQFF.

DNA of the CDR3: TGTGCCAGCGGGACTAGCGGGCCCTACGAGCAGTACTTC. It specifies CASGTSGPYEQYF. This rearrangement joins TRBV27 to TRBJ2-7, with 12 bases identical to TRBD2. V lost 8 bases, J lost 2 bases, and 1 base stayed unmatched. The CDR3 runs 13 residues. Germline CDR1 reads MNHEY; CDR2 reads SMNVEV (reference sequence).

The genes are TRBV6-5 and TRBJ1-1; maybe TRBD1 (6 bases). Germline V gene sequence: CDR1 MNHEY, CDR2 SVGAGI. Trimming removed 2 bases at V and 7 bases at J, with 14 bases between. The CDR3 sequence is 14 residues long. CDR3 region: CASSYVGGSYEAFF. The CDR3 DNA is TGTGCCAGCAGTTACGTTGGGGGCTCCTATGAAGCTTTCTTT.

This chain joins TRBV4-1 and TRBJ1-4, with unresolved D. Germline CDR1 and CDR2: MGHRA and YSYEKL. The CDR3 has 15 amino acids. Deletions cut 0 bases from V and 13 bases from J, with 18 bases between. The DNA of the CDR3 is TGCGCCAGCAGCCAAGAGGCACAGTCAAGGTCAGGACTGTTTTTT. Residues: CASSQEAQSRSGLFF.